This entry lists 20 T cell receptor beta chains sequenced from one sample in a study of vaccination and CD4 T cells after COVID-19. Their antigen targets remain unknown. Cultured CD4+ T cell DNA was sequenced using the Oncomine TCR Beta short-read assay. TCRdb itself ran the PCR reads through MiXCR, one entry per CDR3 protein. The sample includes some 14,000 distinct CDR3 sequences, approximately 51% seen only once; the top ten take more than 9%. As for treatment: approximately nine-day PBMC culture with coronavirus spike peptide pools or control peptides (ViraFEST assay). The sequenced sample was CD4+ T cells from blood, cultured in vitro. These receptors came from a human donor who had recovered from COVID-19.

This chain uses TRBV20-1 with TRBJ1-6; 7 positions agree with TRBD1. Germline loops: CDR1 DFQATT, CDR2 SNEGSKA (reference sequence). With V trimmed by 3 bases and J by 6 bases, 8 bases remained unmatched. This CDR3 contains 15 residues. Here the CDR3 DNA reads TGCAGTGCTAGGCCCCCGGACAGGCCTAATTCACCCCTCCACTTT. As protein: CSARPPDRPNSPLHF.

The chain links TRBV10-3 to TRBJ1-3; D is possibly TRBD1 (6 bases). The CDR3 loop spans 14 amino acids. Deletions cut 8 bases from V and 0 bases from J, with 11 bases between. Germline V gene data show CDR1 as ENHRY and CDR2 as SYGVKD. CDR3 in amino acids: CAIRDITSGNTIYF. CDR3 DNA: TGTGCCATCCGGGACATCACCTCTGGAAACACCATATATTTT.

This clonotype was counted only a few times. The CDR3 region is CASNPGHRETQYF. The CDR3, as DNA: TGTGCCAGCAACCCGGGACACCGAGAGACCCAGTACTTC. The rearrangement uses TRBV12-3 or TRBV12-4 and TRBJ2-5; D may be TRBD1 (6 bases). Trimming stripped 7 bases from V and 4 bases from J, with 13 bases between. The CDR3 totals 13 residues.

The gene calls are TRBV19 and TRBJ2-6; D is unresolved. The germline V gene encodes CDR1 LNHDA and CDR2 SQIVND (reference sequence). With 7 bases removed from V and 2 bases from J, the gap between germline ends came to 6 bases. The CDR3 has 13 residues. CDR3 residues: CASKAPGANVLTF. The CDR3, as DNA: TGTGCCAGTAAAGCCCCTGGGGCCAACGTCCTGACTTTC. Full variable domain (outside the CDR3, taken from reference TRBV19 and TRBJ2-6): DGGITQSPKYLFRKEGQNVTLSCEQNLNHDAMYWYRQDPGQGLRLIYYSQIVNDFQKGDIAEGYSVSREKKESFPLTVTSAQKNPTAFYLCASKAPGANVLTFGAGSRLTVL.

The V call is TRBV20-1, the J call TRBJ1-1, with D tentatively TRBD1 (5 bases). CDR1 and CDR2 (germline): DFQATT, SNEGSKA (reference sequence). The CDR3 runs to 18 residues. The V end lost 2 bases, the J end lost 9 bases, and 31 bases lay between the germline ends. CDR3 nucleotide sequence: TGCAGTGCTAGACCGCAATTTATCCGGGACCCCTCTTTTCGAAAAGCTTTCTTT. Protein product: CSARPQFIRDPSFRKAFF.

In regard to this clonotype: At one end, the junction sequence differs from germline, possibly due to a read error. The V call is TRBV10-3, the J call TRBJ1-6; D ambiguous. Looked up from germline, CDR1 is ENHRY and CDR2 is SYGVKD. The CDR3 sequence is 17 residues long. CDR3: CAIGESVRSSYNSPLHF. CDR3 in DNA: TGTGCCATCGGTGAGTCGGTCAGGAGCTCCTATAATTCACCCCTCCACTTT.

This chain connects TRBV6-1 to TRBJ2-5; 9 bases match TRBD1. The germline gives CDR1 MNHNS, CDR2 SASEGT. V was pared by 3 bases and J by 1 base, with 0 bases of the junction left unmatched. The CDR3 is 14 amino acids. The CDR3 sequence: CASSEGQGQETQYF. The CDR3 DNA reads as TGTGCCAGCAGTGAGGGACAGGGCCAAGAGACCCAGTACTTC.

This clonotype has more than one count but fewer than ten. The chain is built from TRBV12-3 or TRBV12-4 and TRBJ1-2; D is possibly TRBD1 (5 bases). The CDR3 has 15 residues. Between the trimmed V and J ends, which lost 6 bases and 4 bases, there was a span of 18 bases. The CDR3 is CASSQTPGSGYGYTF. Here the CDR3 DNA reads TGTGCCAGCAGCCAAACCCCAGGGTCGGGCTATGGCTACACCTTC.

The chain uses TRBV20-1 and TRBJ2-7; 15 bases align to TRBD2. The CDR3 has 16 residues. V lost 5 bases, J lost 0 bases, and 5 bases stayed unmatched. Per the germline V gene, CDR1 is DFQATT and CDR2 is SNEGSKA (reference sequence). CDR3 nucleotides: TGCAGTGCTTACCGGACTAGCGGGAGGGCCTCCTACGAGCAGTACTTC. Its protein product is CSAYRTSGRASYEQYF.

The chain recombines TRBV20-1 with TRBJ1-4; D possibly corresponds to TRBD1 (5 bases). Trimming removed 6 bases at V and 5 bases at J, with 13 bases between. The V gene's germline CDR1 is DFQATT and CDR2 SNEGSKA (reference sequence). This CDR3 comprises 13 residues. The CDR3 spells CSATSGVNEKLFF. CDR3 sequence (DNA): TGCAGTGCCACGTCGGGGGTGAATGAAAAACTGTTTTTT.

The chain employs TRBV20-1 and TRBJ2-2; possible D gene TRBD1, 6 bases. The ends were cut back, 5 bases at V and 2 bases at J, with 12 bases in the middle. Germline CDR1 reads DFQATT; CDR2 reads SNEGSKA (reference sequence). The CDR3 runs to 14 residues. Written as DNA, the CDR3 is TGCAGTGCTGAAGGGGGATATAACACCGGGGAGCTGTTTTTT. Protein: CSAEGGYNTGELFF.

V and J are TRBV5-4 and TRBJ1-1; tentative D call: TRBD1 (6 bases). The CDR3 totals 14 residues. Germline V gene data show CDR1 as SGHNT and CDR2 as YYREEE (reference sequence). Trimming took 3 bases from V and 7 from J, leaving 16 bases between them. The CDR3 DNA follows: TGTGCCAGCAGCTCCGGCTATCGGACAGTTGAAGCTTTCTTT. Translation: CASSSGYRTVEAFF.

This sequence joins TRBV20-1 and TRBJ2-2; D remains ambiguous. Germline loops: CDR1 DFQATT, CDR2 SNEGSKA (reference sequence). The CDR3 has 16 amino acids. The V end lost 5 bases, the J end lost 1 base, and 17 bases lay between the germline ends. DNA of the CDR3: TGCAGTGCTGCAACCGACCGGAACTGGAACACCGGGGAGCTGTTTTTT. Its translation: CSAATDRNWNTGELFF.

The chain couples TRBV20-1 to TRBJ2-1; D could derive from TRBD1 or TRBD2 (5 bases each). Germline V lookup: CDR1 DFQATT, CDR2 SNEGSKA (reference sequence). The length of the CDR3 is 12 residues. Here the CDR3 reads CMVKGPYNEQFF. The CDR3 DNA is TGCATGGTCAAGGGACCGTACAATGAGCAGTTCTTC.

The genes are TRBV20-1 and TRBJ2-5, with 11 nucleotides matching TRBD2. The CDR3 runs to 16 residues. Trimming at V came to 6 bases and at J to 5 bases, leaving 14 bases not matched to a gene. Germline assignment: CDR1 DFQATT and CDR2 SNEGSKA (reference sequence). This chain's CDR3 is CSAIGLAGWGAETQYF. DNA for the CDR3: TGCAGTGCCATCGGACTAGCGGGCTGGGGGGCGGAGACCCAGTACTTC.

The gene calls are TRBV7-3 and TRBJ2-2, with D uncertain. The CDR3 consists of 13 residues. Germline V gene sequence: CDR1 SGHTA, CDR2 FQGTGA. Trimming removed 2 bases at V and 2 bases at J, with 3 bases between. The DNA of the CDR3 is TGTGCCAGCAGCTTATTCAACACCGGGGAGCTGTTTTTT. Translation: CASSLFNTGELFF.

This sequence joins TRBV7-6 and TRBJ1-6; D possibly corresponds to TRBD1 (6 bases). The CDR3 runs to 14 residues. Germline V gene sequence: CDR1 SGHVS, CDR2 FNYEAQ. V gave up 5 bases and J gave up 6 bases, with 11 bases separating them. The DNA for the CDR3 is TGTGCCAGCAGCCAACGGGGGCCTAATTCACCCCTCCACTTT. It codes for CASSQRGPNSPLHF.

J is TRBJ2-7 and V is TRBV10-3; D call uncertain. The CDR3 contains 13 residues. Trimming shortened V by 0 bases and J by 4 bases, and 7 bases separated the two germline ends. Germline CDR1 reads ENHRY; CDR2 reads SYGVKD. For the CDR3, the DNA is TGTGCCATCAGTGAGTCTGGCGGTTACGAGCAGTACTTC. It yields the protein CAISESGGYEQYF.

This clonotype was picked up a small number of times. This rearrangement joins TRBV20-1 to TRBJ2-2; D may correspond to TRBD1 or TRBD2 (5 bases each). CDR1 is DFQATT, CDR2 SNEGSKA, per germline (reference sequence). The CDR3 spans 15 residues. V lost 0 bases and J lost 3, with 11 bases in between. The CDR3: CSAREAGTHTGELFF. In nucleotides, the CDR3 is TGCAGTGCTAGAGAAGCCGGGACCCACACCGGGGAGCTGTTTTTT.

This sequence joins TRBV20-1 and TRBJ1-1, with D unclear. CDR1 and CDR2 (germline): DFQATT, SNEGSKA (reference sequence). This CDR3 comprises 11 residues. With 6 bases removed from V and 10 bases from J, the gap between germline ends came to 15 bases. CDR3 in DNA: TGCAGTGCCCTTTCATTAGCGGTAGCTTTCTTT. Translating gives CSALSLAVAFF.